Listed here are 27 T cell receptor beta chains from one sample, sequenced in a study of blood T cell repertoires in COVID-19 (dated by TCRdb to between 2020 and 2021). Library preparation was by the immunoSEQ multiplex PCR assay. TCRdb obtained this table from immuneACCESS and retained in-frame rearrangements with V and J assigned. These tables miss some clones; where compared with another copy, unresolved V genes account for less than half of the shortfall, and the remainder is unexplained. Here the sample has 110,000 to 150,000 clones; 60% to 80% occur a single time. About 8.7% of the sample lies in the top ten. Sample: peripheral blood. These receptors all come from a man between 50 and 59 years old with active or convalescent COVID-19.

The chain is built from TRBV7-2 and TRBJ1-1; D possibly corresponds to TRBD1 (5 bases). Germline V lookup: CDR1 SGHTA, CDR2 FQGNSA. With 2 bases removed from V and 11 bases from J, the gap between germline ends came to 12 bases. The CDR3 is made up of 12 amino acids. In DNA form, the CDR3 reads TGTGCCAGCAGCTTAAGCGGGGGACGTGCTTTCTTT. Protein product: CASSLSGGRAFF.

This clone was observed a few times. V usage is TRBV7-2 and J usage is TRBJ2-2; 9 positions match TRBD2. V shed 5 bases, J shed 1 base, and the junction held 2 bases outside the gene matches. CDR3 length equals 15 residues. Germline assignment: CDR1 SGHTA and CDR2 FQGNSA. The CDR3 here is CASSRLAVNTGELFF. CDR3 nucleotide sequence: TGTGCCAGCAGCAGACTAGCGGTGAACACCGGGGAGCTGTTTTTT.

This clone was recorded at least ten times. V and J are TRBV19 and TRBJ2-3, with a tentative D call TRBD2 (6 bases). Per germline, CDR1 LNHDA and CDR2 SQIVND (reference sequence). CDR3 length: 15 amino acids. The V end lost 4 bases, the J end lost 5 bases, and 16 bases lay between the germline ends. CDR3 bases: TGTGCCAGTAGTACCTGGGACTCTCCCCAAGATACGCAGTATTTT. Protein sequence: CASSTWDSPQDTQYF.

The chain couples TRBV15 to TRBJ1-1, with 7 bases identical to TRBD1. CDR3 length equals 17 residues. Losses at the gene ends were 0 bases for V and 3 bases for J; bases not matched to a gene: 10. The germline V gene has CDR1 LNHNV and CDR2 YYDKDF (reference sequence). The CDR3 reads CATSREGSGGWDTEAFF. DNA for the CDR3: TGTGCCACCAGCAGAGAGGGGTCAGGGGGTTGGGACACTGAAGCTTTCTTT.

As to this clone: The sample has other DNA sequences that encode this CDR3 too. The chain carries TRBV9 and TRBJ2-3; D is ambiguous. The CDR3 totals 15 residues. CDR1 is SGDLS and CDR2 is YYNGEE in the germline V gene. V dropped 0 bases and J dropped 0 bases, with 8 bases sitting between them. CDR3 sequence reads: CASSVGGSSTDTQYF. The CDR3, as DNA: TGTGCCAGCAGCGTAGGCGGTTCTAGCACAGATACGCAGTATTTT.

The CDR3 region is CASSTTLDAGFTGELFF. The CDR3 bases are TGTGCCAGCAGCACCACCTTAGATGCCGGGTTCACCGGGGAGCTGTTTTTT. The chain joins TRBV7-7 to TRBJ2-2; no clear D gene. CDR1 and CDR2 from the germline V gene are SSHAT and FNYEAQ (reference sequence). The V end lost 5 bases, the J end lost 4 bases, and 20 bases lay between the germline ends. CDR3 length: 17 residues.

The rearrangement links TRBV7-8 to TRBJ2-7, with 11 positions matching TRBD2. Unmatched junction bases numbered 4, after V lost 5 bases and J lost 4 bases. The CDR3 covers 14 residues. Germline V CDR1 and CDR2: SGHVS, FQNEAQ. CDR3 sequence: CASSAGTSGYEQYF. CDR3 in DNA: TGTGCCAGCAGCGCCGGGACTAGCGGTTACGAGCAGTACTTC.

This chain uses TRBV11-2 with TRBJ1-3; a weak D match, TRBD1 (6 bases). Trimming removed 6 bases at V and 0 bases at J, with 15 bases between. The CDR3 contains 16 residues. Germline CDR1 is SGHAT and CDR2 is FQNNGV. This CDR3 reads CASRKGGTSSGNTIYF. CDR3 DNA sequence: TGTGCCAGCAGGAAGGGGGGGACGAGCTCTGGAAACACCATATATTTT.

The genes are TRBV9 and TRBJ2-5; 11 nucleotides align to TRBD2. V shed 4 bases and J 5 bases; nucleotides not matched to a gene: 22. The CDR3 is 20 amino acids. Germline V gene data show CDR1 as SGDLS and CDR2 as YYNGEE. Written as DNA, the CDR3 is TGTGCCAGCAGCTCTCCGACTAGCGGGGTAGGGGGCGGATACGGCGAGACCCAGTACTTC. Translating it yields CASSSPTSGVGGGYGETQYF.

The CDR3 spells CASSGQGISNQPQHF. The CDR3, as DNA: TGTGCCAGCAGCGGACAGGGGATTAGCAATCAGCCCCAGCATTTT. The rearrangement joins TRBV7-9 to TRBJ1-5, with 9 bases fitting TRBD1. CDR3 length equals 15 residues. J was trimmed by 0 bases and V by 5 bases; bases with no gene match: 2. CDR1 and CDR2 from the germline V gene are SEHNR and FQNEAQ (reference sequence).

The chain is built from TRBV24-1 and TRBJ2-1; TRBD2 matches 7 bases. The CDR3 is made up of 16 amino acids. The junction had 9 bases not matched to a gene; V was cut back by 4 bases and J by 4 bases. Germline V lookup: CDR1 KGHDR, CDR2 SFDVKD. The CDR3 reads CATSDQLAQTYNEQFF. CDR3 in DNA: TGTGCCACCAGTGACCAACTAGCGCAAACTTACAATGAGCAGTTCTTC.

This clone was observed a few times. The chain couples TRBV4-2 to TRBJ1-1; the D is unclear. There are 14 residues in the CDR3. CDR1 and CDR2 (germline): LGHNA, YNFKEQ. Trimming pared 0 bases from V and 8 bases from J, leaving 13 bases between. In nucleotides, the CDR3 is TGTGCCAGCAGCCAAGAGAACAGCCGAGGGGAAGCTTTCTTT. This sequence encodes CASSQENSRGEAFF.

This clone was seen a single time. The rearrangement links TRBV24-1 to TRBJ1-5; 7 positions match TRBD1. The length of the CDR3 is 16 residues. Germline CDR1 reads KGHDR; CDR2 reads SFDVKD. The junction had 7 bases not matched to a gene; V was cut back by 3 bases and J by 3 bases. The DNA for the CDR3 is TGTGCCACCAGTGATCTATCCGGGACAGACAATCAGCCCCAGCATTTT. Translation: CATSDLSGTDNQPQHF.

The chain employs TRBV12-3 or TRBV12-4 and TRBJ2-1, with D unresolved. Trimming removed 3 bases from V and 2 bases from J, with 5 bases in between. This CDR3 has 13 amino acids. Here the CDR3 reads CASSFYTYNEQFF. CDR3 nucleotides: TGTGCCAGCAGTTTTTACACCTACAATGAGCAGTTCTTC.

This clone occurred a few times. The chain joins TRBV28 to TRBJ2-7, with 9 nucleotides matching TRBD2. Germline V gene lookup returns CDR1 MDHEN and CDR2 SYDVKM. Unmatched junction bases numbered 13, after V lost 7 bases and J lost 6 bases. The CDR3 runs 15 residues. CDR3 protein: CASKVVVAGVAEQYF. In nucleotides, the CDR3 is TGTGCCAGCAAGGTAGTGGTAGCGGGAGTTGCCGAGCAGTACTTC.

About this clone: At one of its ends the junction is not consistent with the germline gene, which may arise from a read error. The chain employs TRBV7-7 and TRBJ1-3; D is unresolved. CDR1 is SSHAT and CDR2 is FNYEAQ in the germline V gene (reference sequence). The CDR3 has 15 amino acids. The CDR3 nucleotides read TGTGCTAGCAGCCCGGGGTTAGAATCTGGAAACACCATATATTTT. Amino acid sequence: CASSPGLESGNTIYF.

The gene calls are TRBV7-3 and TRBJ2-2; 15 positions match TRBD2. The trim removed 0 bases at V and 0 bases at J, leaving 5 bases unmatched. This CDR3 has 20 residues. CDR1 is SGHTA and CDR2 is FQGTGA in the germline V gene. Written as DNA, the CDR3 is TGTGCCAGCAGCTTAACGGGACTAGCGGGAGGCTTAACGAACACCGGGGAGCTGTTTTTT. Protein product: CASSLTGLAGGLTNTGELFF.

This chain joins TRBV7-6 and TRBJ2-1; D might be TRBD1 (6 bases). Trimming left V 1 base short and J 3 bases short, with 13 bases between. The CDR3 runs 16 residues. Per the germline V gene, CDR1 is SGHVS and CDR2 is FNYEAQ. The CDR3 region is CASSLVGGDYYNEQFF. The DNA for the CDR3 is TGTGCCAGCAGCTTAGTAGGGGGAGATTACTACAATGAGCAGTTCTTC. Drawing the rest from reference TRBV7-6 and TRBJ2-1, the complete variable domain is GAGVSQSPRYKVTKRGQDVALRCDPISGHVSLYWYRQALGQGPEFLTYFNYEAQQDKSGLPNDRFSAERPEGSISTLTIQRTEQRDSAMYRCASSLVGGDYYNEQFFGPGTRLTVL.

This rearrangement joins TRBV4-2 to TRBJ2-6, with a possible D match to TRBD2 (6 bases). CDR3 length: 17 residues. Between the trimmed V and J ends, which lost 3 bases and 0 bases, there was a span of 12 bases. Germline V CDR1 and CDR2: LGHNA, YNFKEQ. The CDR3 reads CASSQDPGGSGANVLTF. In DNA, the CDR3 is TGTGCCAGCAGCCAGGACCCCGGGGGCTCTGGGGCCAACGTCCTGACTTTC.

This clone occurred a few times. The CDR3 coding sequence is TGTGCCAGCAGCAGTCCGGACAACCCCAATGAGCAGTTCTTC. This encodes CASSSPDNPNEQFF. The chain combines TRBV7-6 with TRBJ2-1, with TRBD1 as a possible D gene (5 bases). Germline V gene data show CDR1 as SGHVS and CDR2 as FNYEAQ. The CDR3 is made up of 14 amino acids. With 5 bases removed from V and 6 bases from J, the gap between germline ends came to 14 bases.

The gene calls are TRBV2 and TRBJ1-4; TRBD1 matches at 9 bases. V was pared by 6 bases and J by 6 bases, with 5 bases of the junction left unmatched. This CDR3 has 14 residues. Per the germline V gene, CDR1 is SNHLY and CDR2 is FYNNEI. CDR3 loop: CASRFGTGYEKLFF. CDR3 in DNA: TGTGCCAGCAGATTCGGGACAGGGTATGAAAAACTGTTTTTT.

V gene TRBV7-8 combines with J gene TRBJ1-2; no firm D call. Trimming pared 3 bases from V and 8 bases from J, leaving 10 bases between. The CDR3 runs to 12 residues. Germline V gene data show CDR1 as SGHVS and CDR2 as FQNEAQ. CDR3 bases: TGTGCCAGCAGCTTCCCTGAAGCGGGCTACACCTTC. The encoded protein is CASSFPEAGYTF. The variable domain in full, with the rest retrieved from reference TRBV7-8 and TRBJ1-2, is GAGVSQSPRYKVAKRGQDVALRCDPISGHVSLFWYQQALGQGPEFLTYFQNEAQLDKSGLPSDRFFAERPEGSVSTLKIQRTQQEDSAVYLCASSFPEAGYTFGSGTRLTVV.

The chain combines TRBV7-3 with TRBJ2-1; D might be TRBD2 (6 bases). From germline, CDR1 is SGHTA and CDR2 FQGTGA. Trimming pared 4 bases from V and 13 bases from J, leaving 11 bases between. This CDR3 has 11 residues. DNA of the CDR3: TGTGCCAGCAGCTCTGGGGACTCCCAGTTCTTC. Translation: CASSSGDSQFF.

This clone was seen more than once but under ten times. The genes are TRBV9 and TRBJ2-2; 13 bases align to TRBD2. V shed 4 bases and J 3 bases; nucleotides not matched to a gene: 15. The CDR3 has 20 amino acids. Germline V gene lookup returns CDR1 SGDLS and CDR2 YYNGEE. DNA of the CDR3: TGTGCCAGCAGCCCCACTAGCGGGAGGGCCTTTAGCTTTGACACCGGGGAGCTGTTTTTT. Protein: CASSPTSGRAFSFDTGELFF.

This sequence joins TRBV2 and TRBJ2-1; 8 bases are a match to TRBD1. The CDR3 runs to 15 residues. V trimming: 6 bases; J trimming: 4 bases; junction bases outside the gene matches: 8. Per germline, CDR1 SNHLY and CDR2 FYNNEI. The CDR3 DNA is TGTGCCAGCAGCGACTCGGGACAGGAATACAATGAGCAGTTCTTC. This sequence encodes CASSDSGQEYNEQFF.

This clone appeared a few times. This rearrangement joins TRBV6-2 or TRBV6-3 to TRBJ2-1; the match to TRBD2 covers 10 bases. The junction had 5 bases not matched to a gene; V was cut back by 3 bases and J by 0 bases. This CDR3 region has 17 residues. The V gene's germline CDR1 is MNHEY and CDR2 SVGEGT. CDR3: CASSYPSGRGSYNEQFF. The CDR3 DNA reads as TGTGCCAGCAGTTATCCTAGCGGGAGAGGCTCCTACAATGAGCAGTTCTTC.

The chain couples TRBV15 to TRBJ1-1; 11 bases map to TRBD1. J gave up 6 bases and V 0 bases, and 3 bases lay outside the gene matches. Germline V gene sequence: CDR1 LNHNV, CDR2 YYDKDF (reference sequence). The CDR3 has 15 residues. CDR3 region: CATSRDRTGGSEAFF. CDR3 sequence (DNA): TGTGCCACCAGCAGAGATCGGACAGGGGGCTCTGAAGCTTTCTTT.